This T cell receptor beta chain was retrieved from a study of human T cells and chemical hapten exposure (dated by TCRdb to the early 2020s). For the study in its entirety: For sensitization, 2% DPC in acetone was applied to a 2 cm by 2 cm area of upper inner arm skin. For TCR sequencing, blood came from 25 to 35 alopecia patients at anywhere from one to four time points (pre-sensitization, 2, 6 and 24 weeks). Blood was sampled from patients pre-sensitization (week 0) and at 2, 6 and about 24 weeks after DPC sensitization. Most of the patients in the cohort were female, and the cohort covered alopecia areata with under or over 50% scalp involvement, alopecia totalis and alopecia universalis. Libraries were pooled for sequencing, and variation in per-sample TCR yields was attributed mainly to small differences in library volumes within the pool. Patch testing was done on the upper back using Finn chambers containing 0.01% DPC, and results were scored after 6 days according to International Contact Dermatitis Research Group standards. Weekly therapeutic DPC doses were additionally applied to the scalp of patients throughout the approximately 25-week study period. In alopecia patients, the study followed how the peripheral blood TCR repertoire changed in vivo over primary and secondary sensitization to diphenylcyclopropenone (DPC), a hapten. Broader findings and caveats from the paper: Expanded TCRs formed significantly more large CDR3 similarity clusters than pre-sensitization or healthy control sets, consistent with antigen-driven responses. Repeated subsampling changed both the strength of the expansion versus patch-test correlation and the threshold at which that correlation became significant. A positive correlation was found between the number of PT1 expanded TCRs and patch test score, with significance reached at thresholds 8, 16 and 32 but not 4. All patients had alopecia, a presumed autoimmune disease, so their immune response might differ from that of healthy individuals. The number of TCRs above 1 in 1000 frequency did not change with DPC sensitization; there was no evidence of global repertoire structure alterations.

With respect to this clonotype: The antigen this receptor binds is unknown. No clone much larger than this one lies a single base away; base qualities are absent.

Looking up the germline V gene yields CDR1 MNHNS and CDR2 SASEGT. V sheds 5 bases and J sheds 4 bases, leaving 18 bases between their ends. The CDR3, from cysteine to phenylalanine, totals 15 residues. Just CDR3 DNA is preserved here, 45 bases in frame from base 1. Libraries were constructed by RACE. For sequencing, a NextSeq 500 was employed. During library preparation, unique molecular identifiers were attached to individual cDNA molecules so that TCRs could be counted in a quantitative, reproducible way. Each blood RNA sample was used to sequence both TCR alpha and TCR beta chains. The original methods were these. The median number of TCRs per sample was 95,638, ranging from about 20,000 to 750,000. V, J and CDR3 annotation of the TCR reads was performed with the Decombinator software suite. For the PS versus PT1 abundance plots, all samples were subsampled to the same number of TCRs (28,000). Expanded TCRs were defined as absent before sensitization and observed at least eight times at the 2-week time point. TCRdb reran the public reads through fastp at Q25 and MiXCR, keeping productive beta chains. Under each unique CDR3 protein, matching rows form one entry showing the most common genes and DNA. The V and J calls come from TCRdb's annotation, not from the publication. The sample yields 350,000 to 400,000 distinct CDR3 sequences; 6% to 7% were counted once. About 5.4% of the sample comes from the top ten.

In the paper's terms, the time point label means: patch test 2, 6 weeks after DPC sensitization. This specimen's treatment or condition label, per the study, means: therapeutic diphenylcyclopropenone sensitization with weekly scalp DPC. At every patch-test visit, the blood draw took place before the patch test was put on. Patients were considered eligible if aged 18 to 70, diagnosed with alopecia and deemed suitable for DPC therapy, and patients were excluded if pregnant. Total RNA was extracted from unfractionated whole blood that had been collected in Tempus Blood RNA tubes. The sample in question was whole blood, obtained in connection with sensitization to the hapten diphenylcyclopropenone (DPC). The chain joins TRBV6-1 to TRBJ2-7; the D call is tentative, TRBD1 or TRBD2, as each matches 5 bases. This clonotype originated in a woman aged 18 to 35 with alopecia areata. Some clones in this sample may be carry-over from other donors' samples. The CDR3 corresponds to CASSPRNRGGYEQYF. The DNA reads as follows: TGTGCCAGCAGTCCCCGAAATCGGGGCGGGTACGAGCAGTACTTC.